A single sample is the source of the 16 T cell receptor beta chains below, sequenced in a study of T cell responses to AZD1222 COVID-19 vaccine (dated by TCRdb to the early 2020s). The time point label, read with the paper, signifies: baseline before first vaccination. Explained via the paper, the treatment or condition label denotes: meningococcal conjugate vaccine given as trial control. The library relied on the immunoSEQ multiplex PCR assay. Drawn from immuneACCESS, this table holds only the in-frame rearrangements with V and J called that TCRdb kept. Clones are partly lost; checked studies trace under half to an unresolved V gene and leave the rest unexplained. This sample is represented by 95,000 to 130,000 clones; 80% to 90% of them were singletons. Of the sample, about 4% is held by the ten largest clones. This material consisted of peripheral blood, taken on day 0 of MenACWY control vaccination. The receptors derive from an adult in good health.

This rearrangement joins TRBV6-2 or TRBV6-3 to TRBJ2-7, with TRBD1 matching over 10 bases. The ends lost 6 bases at V and 11 bases at J; junction bases unmatched: 16. The CDR3 is 15 amino acids. Looked up from germline, CDR1 is MNHEY and CDR2 is SVGEGT. In DNA, the CDR3 is TGTGCCAGCAGCCCCCGAGGACAGGGGGGTAAGAAAGAGTACTTC. Its protein is CASSPRGQGGKKEYF.

This sequence joins TRBV27 and TRBJ2-1, with 7 bases matching TRBD1. Losses at the gene ends were 0 bases for V and 0 bases for J; bases not matched to a gene: 14. CDR1 and CDR2 from the germline V gene are MNHEY and SMNVEV (reference sequence). This CDR3 has 20 residues. This CDR3 is CASSLSYIPYRGGSYNEQFF. The CDR3 bases are TGTGCCAGCAGTTTATCTTATATCCCATACAGGGGCGGCTCCTACAATGAGCAGTTCTTC.

This clone was counted once. V usage is TRBV28 and J usage is TRBJ2-7, with unresolved D. The CDR3 consists of 12 residues. Germline V gene lookup returns CDR1 MDHEN and CDR2 SYDVKM. Trimming stripped 2 bases from V and 12 bases from J, with 14 bases between. CDR3 sequence: CASSLQQAAPYF. The CDR3 DNA reads as TGTGCCAGCAGTTTACAGCAGGCCGCCCCGTACTTC.

The J gene is TRBJ1-4, the V gene TRBV6-1, with a possible D match to TRBD1 (5 bases). The germline V gene encodes CDR1 MNHNS and CDR2 SASEGT. CDR3 length: 13 amino acids. V was cut by 2 bases and J by 8 bases, with 9 bases left in between. DNA of the CDR3: TGTGCCAGCAGTGAACAGGGCGGGGAAAAACTGTTTTTT. The encoded protein is CASSEQGGEKLFF.

The chain couples TRBV5-1 to TRBJ2-3; D is possibly TRBD2 (6 bases). The CDR3 runs 15 residues. V shed 0 bases and J shed 0 bases, with 8 bases lying between them. Germline loops: CDR1 SGHRS, CDR2 YFSETQ. The CDR3 bases are TGCGCCAGCAGCTTGGCCCTAGCGAGCACAGATACGCAGTATTTT. This translates into CASSLALASTDTQYF. Complete variable domain (other parts from reference TRBV5-1 and TRBJ2-3): KAGVTQTPRYLIKTRGQQVTLSCSPISGHRSVSWYQQTPGQGLQFLFEYFSETQRNKGNFPGRFSGRQFSNSRSEMNVSTLELGDSALYLCASSLALASTDTQYFGPGTRLTVL.

The rearrangement uses TRBV19 and TRBJ2-7; possible D gene TRBD1, 6 bases. Trimming removed 1 base at V and 6 bases at J, with 10 bases between. Germline V CDR1 and CDR2: LNHDA, SQIVND (reference sequence). The CDR3 covers 13 residues. CDR3 protein: CASSIGQGLEQYF. The CDR3 nucleotides read TGTGCCAGTAGTATAGGGCAGGGGCTCGAGCAGTACTTC.

The rearrangement uses TRBV4-1 and TRBJ1-2; maybe TRBD1 (6 bases). The CDR3 contains 14 residues. Germline V gene data show CDR1 as MGHRA and CDR2 as YSYEKL. V dropped 1 base and J dropped 4 bases, with 10 bases sitting between them. Written as DNA, the CDR3 is TGCGCCAGCAGCCAAGGACAGGATGGCTATGGCTACACCTTC. Its protein is CASSQGQDGYGYTF.

V and J are TRBV7-9 and TRBJ2-5; 8 bases are shared with TRBD1. The ends lost 4 bases at V and 3 bases at J; junction bases unmatched: 4. The CDR3 length is 14 residues. Per the germline V gene, CDR1 is SEHNR and CDR2 is FQNEAQ (reference sequence). The CDR3 bases are TGTGCCAGCAGCTCTCGGACAGGGAAAGAGACCCAGTACTTC. Protein sequence: CASSSRTGKETQYF.

The V and J genes are TRBV6-2 or TRBV6-3 and TRBJ1-1, with a tentative D call TRBD1 (5 bases). Trimming removed 2 bases at V and 4 bases at J, with 11 bases between. CDR1 and CDR2 from the germline V gene are MNHEY and SVGEGT. This CDR3 is 14 amino acids long. As DNA, the CDR3 is TGTGCCAGCAGTTACCTTGGGACTGCCACTGAAGCTTTCTTT. It specifies CASSYLGTATEAFF.

This chain links TRBV19 with TRBJ2-2; D is perhaps TRBD1 (5 bases). Germline values: CDR1 LNHDA, CDR2 SQIVND (reference sequence). V was cut by 4 bases and J by 1 base, with 10 bases left in between. There are 15 residues in the CDR3. The CDR3 sequence: CASSKTDRNTGELFF. CDR3 DNA sequence: TGTGCCAGTAGTAAGACAGACAGGAACACCGGGGAGCTGTTTTTT.

The chain recombines TRBV24-1 with TRBJ2-7, with D hard to call. Deletions cut 8 bases from V and 0 bases from J, with 22 bases between. The CDR3 is made up of 17 amino acids. Germline CDR1 is KGHDR and CDR2 is SFDVKD. The CDR3 DNA sequence: TGTGCCACCACCCCAACCCAGGCGGACGAACCCTCCTACGAGCAGTACTTC. Translation: CATTPTQADEPSYEQYF.

The J gene is TRBJ2-1, the V gene TRBV4-3, with D perhaps TRBD1 or TRBD2 (7 bases each). Germline CDR1 reads LGHNA; CDR2 reads YSLEER. The CDR3 is 16 amino acids. V was trimmed by 4 bases and J by 7 bases, leaving 20 bases between them. CDR3 coding DNA: TGCGCCAGCAGCCCCAGGGGGGGCCCCCCTACAAATGAGCAGTTCTTC. This translates into CASSPRGGPPTNEQFF.

In regard to this clone: The identical CDR3 is also encoded by other nucleotide sequences in the sample. V is TRBV27 and J is TRBJ2-2; tentative D call: TRBD1 (6 bases). Germline V gives CDR1 MNHEY, CDR2 SMNVEV (reference sequence). This CDR3 has 14 residues. Trimming pared 5 bases from V and 1 base from J, leaving 8 bases between. As DNA, the CDR3 is TGTGCCAGCAGTAAGGGACAGAACACCGGGGAGCTGTTTTTT. Its protein is CASSKGQNTGELFF.

This chain uses TRBV7-3 with TRBJ1-2; D ambiguous. Trimming stripped 1 base from V and 11 bases from J, with 14 bases between. Germline V gene sequence: CDR1 SGHTA, CDR2 FQGTGA. This CDR3 is 13 amino acids long. The CDR3, as DNA: TGTGCCAGCAGCTTAAAGGGTAGTCGGACTTACACCTTC. This encodes CASSLKGSRTYTF.

CDR3 bases: TGTGCCAGCAGCTTTTGGGGGTCCACCAACAATGAGCAGTTCTTC. Translated: CASSFWGSTNNEQFF. This chain joins TRBV7-2 and TRBJ2-1, with D perhaps assigned TRBD1 or TRBD2 (5 bases each). CDR1 SGHTA and CDR2 FQGNSA come from the germline V gene. V dropped 3 bases and J dropped 5 bases, with 14 bases sitting between them. The CDR3 spans 15 residues.

The chain links TRBV7-9 to TRBJ2-3; 14 bases map to TRBD2. The CDR3 extends over 19 amino acids. V shed 1 base, J shed 0 bases, and the junction held 6 bases outside the gene matches. Germline V gene lookup returns CDR1 SEHNR and CDR2 FQNEAQ (reference sequence). CDR3 bases: TGTGCCAGCAGCTTAGGACTAGCGGGGGGGCCTGTGAGCACAGATACGCAGTATTTT. The encoded protein is CASSLGLAGGPVSTDTQYF. Full variable domain (remainder filled in from reference TRBV7-9 and TRBJ2-3): DTGVSQNPRHKITKRGQNVTFRCDPISEHNRLYWYRQTLGQGPEFLTYFQNEAQLEKSRLLSDRFSAERPKGSFSTLEIQRTEQGDSAMYLCASSLGLAGGPVSTDTQYFGPGTRLTVL.